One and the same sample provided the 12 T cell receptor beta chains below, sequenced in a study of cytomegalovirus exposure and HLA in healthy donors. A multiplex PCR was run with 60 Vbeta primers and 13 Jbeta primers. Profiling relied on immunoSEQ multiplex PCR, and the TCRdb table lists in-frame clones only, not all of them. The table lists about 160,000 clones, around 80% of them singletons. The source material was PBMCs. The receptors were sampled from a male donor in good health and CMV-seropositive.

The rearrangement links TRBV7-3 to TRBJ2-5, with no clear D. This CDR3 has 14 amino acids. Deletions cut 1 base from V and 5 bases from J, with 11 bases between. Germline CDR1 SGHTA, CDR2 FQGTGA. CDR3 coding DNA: TGTGCCAGCAGCTTAATCCCTAGTTCGGAGACCCAGTACTTC. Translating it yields CASSLIPSSETQYF.

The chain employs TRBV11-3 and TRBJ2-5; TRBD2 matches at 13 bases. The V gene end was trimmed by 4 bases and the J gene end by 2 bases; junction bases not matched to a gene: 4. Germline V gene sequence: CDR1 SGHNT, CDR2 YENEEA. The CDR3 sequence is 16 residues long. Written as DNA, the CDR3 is TGTGCCAGCAGCTGGGAGGGACTAGCGGGACAAGAGACCCAGTACTTC. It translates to CASSWEGLAGQETQYF.

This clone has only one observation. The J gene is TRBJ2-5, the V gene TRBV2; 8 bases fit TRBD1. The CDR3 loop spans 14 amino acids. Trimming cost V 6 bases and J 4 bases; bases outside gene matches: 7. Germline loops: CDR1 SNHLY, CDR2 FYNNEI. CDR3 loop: CASRATGVGETQYF. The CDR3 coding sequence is TGTGCCAGCAGGGCGACAGGGGTTGGAGAGACCCAGTACTTC. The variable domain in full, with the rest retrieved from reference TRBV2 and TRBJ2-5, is EPEVTQTPSHQVTQMGQEVILRCVPISNHLYFYWYRQILGQKVEFLVSFYNNEISEKSEIFDDQFSVERPDGSNFTLKIRSTKLEDSAMYFCASRATGVGETQYFGPGTRLLVL.

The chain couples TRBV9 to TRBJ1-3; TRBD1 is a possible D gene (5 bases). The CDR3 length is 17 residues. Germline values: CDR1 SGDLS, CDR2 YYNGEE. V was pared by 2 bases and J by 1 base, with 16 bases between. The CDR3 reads CASSVDSFGGSGNTIYF. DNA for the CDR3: TGTGCCAGCAGCGTCGACAGTTTCGGGGGTTCTGGAAACACCATATATTTT.

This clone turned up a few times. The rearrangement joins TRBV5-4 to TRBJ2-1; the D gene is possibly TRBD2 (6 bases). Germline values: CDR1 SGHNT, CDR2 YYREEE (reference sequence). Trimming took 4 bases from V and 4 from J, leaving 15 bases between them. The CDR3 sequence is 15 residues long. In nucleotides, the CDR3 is TGTGCCAGCAGCCCTAGACTAGGTATTTACAATGAGCAGTTCTTC. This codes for CASSPRLGIYNEQFF. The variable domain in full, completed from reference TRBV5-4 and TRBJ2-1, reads ETGVTQSPTHLIKTRGQQVTLRCSSQSGHNTVSWYQQALGQGPQFIFQYYREEENGRGNFPPRFSGLQFPNYSSELNVNALELDDSALYLCASSPRLGIYNEQFFGPGTRLTVL.

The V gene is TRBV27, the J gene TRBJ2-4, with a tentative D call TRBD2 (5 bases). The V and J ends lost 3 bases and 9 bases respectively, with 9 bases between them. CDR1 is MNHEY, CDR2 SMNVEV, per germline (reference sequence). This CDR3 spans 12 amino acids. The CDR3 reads CASSFEGSIQYF. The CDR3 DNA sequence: TGTGCCAGCAGTTTCGAAGGGAGCATTCAGTACTTC.

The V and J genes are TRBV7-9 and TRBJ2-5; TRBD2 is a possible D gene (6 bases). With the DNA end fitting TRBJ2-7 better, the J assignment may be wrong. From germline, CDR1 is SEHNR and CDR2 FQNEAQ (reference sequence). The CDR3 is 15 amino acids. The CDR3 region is CASSPTGTETYEQYF. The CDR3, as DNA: TGTGCCAGCAGCCCGACCGGGACTGAGACCTACGAGCAGTACTTC.

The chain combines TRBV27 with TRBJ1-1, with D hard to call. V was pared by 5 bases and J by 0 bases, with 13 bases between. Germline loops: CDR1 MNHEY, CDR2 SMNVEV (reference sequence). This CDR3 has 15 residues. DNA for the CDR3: TGTGCCAGCAGTCCTCCGGGAGCCATGAACACTGAAGCTTTCTTT. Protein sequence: CASSPPGAMNTEAFF.

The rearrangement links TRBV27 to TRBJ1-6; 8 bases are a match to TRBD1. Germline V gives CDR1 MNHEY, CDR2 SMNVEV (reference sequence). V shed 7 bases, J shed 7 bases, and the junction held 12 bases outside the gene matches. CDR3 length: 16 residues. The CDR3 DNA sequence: TGTGCCAGCATCGGACAGGGTGGGGGGAAAAATTCACCCCTCCACTTT. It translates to CASIGQGGGKNSPLHF.

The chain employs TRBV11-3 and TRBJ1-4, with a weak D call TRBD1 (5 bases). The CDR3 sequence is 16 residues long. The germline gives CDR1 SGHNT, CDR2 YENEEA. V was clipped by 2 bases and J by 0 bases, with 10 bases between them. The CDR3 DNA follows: TGTGCCAGCAGCTTAATAGGGGCATCAACTAATGAAAAACTGTTTTTT. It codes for CASSLIGASTNEKLFF.

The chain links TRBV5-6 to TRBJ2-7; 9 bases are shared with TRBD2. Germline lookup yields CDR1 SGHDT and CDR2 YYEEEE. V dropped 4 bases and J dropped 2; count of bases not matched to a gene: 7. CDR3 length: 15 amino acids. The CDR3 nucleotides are TGTGCCAGCAGCCGAATAGCGGGGGAGACCTACGAGCAGTACTTC. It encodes CASSRIAGETYEQYF.

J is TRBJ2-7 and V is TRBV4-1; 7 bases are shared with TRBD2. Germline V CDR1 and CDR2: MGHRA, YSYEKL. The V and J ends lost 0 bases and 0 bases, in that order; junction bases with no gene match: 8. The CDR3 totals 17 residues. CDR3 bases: TGCGCCAGCAGCCAAGAAACGGGGCTAGCGGACTCCTACGAGCAGTACTTC. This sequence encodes CASSQETGLADSYEQYF.